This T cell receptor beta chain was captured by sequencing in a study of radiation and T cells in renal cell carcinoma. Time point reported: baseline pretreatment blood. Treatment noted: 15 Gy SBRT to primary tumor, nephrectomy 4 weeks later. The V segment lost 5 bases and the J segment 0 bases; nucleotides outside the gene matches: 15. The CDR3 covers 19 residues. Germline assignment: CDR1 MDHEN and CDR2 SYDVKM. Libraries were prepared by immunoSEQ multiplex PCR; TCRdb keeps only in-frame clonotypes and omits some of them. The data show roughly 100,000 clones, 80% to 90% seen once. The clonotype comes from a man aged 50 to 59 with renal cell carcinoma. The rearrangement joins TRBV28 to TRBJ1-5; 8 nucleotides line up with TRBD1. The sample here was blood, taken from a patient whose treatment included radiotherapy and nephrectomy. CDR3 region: CASSRLGTGIFYSNQPQHF. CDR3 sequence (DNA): TGTGCCAGCAGTCGCCTCGGGACAGGAATCTTTTATAGCAATCAGCCCCAGCATTTT. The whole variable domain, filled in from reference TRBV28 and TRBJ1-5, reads DVKVTQSSRYLVKRTGEKVFLECVQDMDHENMFWYRQDPGLGLRLIYFSYDVKMKEKGDIPEGYSVSREKKERFSLILESASTNQTSMYLCASSRLGTGIFYSNQPQHFGDGTRLSIL.